The present entry profiles one T cell receptor (beta chain) with its context. The antigen is not known. The CDR3 length is 17 residues. V trimming: 3 bases; J trimming: 3 bases; junction bases outside the gene matches: 12. CDR1 is DFQATT, CDR2 SNEGSKA, per germline (reference sequence). Healthy individuals of Caucasian origin from Russia, aged 6 to 90, served as donors. This sample stems from a study of blood T cells in healthy people across ages. The study's findings and limits: Estimates of diversity drawn from one million T cells were considered underestimates.

Then a second PCR, running roughly 6 to 12 cycles, was carried out with a sample-barcoded 5' primer and a J-beta primer mix. A minimum of 2.5 million CDR3-containing paired-end reads was obtained for each sample. In TCRdb, the 5' RACE reads were re-called with MiXCR into one record per CDR3 protein. The sample carries 1.5 million to 1.9 million distinct CDR3 sequences, under 55% recorded once. The TCR was taken from a woman younger than 35 in good health. The chain combines TRBV20-1 with TRBJ1-5, with TRBD1 identical over 9 bases. The sample was blood. This CDR3 is CSARPVSGQGINQPQHF. In nucleotides, the CDR3 is TGCAGTGCTAGGCCGGTCTCGGGACAGGGAATCAATCAGCCCCAGCATTTT.